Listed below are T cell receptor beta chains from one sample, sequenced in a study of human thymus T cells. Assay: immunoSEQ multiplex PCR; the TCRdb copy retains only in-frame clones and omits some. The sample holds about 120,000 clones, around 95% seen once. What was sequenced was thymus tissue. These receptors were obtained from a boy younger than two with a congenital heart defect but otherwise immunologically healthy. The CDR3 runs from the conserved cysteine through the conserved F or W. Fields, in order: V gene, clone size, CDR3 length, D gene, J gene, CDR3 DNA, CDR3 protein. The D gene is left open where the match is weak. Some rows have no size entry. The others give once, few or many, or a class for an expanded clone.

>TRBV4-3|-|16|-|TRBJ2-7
TGCGCCAGCAGCCATCACCGGGGGACCAAGACCTACGAGCAGTACTTC
CASSHHRGTKTYEQYF
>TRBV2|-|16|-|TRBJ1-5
TGTGCCAGCAGTTTAGGGCCCCTCCTGGATCATCAGCCCCAGCATTTT
CASSLGPLLDHQPQHF
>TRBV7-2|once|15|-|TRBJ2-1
TGTGCCAGCAGCTTTGAAGGACAGACCTACAATGAGCAGTTCTTC
CASSFEGQTYNEQFF
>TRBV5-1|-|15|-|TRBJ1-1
TGCGCCAGCAGCTCTGAAACCGGGCCCCCCGCTGAAGCTTTCTTT
CASSSETGPPAEAFF
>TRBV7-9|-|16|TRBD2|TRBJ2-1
TGTGCCAGCAGCTTAGCTCAGCGGGGGGGCATCGATGAGCAGTTCTTC
CASSLAQRGGIDEQFF
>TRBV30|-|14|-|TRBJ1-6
TGTGCCTGGAGTGGTAAGAGGGAGCGTTCACCCCTCCACTTT
CAWSGKRERSPLHF
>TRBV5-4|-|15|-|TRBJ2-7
TGTGCCAGCAGCTTGGAAGACGGGACTGCCTACGAGCAGTACTTC
CASSLEDGTAYEQYF
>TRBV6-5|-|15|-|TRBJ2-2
TGTGCCAGCAGACCCCGGGACCAGAACACCGGGGAGCTGTTTTTT
CASRPRDQNTGELFF
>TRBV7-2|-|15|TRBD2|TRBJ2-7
TGTGCCAGCAGCTTAGTTAGCGGGGCTTCCCACGAGCAGTACTTC
CASSLVSGASHEQYF
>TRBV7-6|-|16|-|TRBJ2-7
TGTGCCAGCAGCCCAGGACTAATTTCGAGCGGATACGAGCAGTACTTC
CASSPGLISSGYEQYF
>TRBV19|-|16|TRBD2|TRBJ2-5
TGTGCCAGTAGTACTCAGGGACTAGTTCGCCAAGAGACCCAGTACTTC
CASSTQGLVRQETQYF
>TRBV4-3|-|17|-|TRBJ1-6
TGCGCCAGCAGCCAAGATCATGGGGTGGGGGGGAATTCACCCCTCCACTTT
CASSQDHGVGGNSPLHF
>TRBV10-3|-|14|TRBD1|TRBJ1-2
TGTGCCATCAGAAGCACAGGGGGCGTCTATGGCTACACCTTC
CAIRSTGGVYGYTF
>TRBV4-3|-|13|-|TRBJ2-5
TGCGCCAGCAGCCAAGAGGCGGAAGAGACCCAGTACTTC
CASSQEAEETQYF
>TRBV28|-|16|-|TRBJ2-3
TGTGCCAGCAGCTTCCGTTCTCCCAGACTCACAGATACGCAGTATTTT
CASSFRSPRLTDTQYF
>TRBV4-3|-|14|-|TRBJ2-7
TGCGCCAGCAGCCAAGACCGGGCTTCTGGCGAGCAGTACTTC
CASSQDRASGEQYF
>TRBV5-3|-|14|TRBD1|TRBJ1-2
TGTGCCAGTCCCACAGGGGAAAGGGACTATGGCTACACCTTC
CASPTGERDYGYTF
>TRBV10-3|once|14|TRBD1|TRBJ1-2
TGTGCCATCAGCAGACAGGGGGCGGGAAGGGGCTACACCTTC
CAISRQGAGRGYTF
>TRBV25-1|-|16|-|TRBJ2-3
TGTGCCAGCAGTGAAAGATCGCAGGGATACACAGATACGCAGTATTTT
CASSERSQGYTDTQYF
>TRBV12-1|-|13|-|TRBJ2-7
TGTGCCAGCAGCTCCTTGACTAGCGTCGAGCAGTACTTC
CASSSLTSVEQYF
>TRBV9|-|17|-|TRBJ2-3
TGTGCCAGCAGCGTAGAGTATCAGGGGGGACCTCCAGATACGCAGTATTTT
CASSVEYQGGPPDTQYF
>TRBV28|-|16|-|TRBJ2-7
TGTGCCAGCACCACCTGGCGTGCGGGACAGATCTACGAGCAGTACTTC
CASTTWRAGQIYEQYF
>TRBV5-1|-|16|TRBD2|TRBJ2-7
TGCGCCAGCAGCTTGGGCACTAGCGGGGGATTTGACGAGCAGTACTTC
CASSLGTSGGFDEQYF
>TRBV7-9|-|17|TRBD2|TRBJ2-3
TGTGCCAGCAGCTCCATTGGACTAGCGGGGCCCCGGGATACGCAGTATTTT
CASSSIGLAGPRDTQYF
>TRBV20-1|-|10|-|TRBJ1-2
TGCAGTGCCCCAGAGGGGGGCTACACCTTC
CSAPEGGYTF
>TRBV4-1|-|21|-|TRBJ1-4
TGCGCCAGCAGCCAAGAGCCATTTAGGACAGCCAGGGTTATTACTAATGAAAAACTGTTTTTT
CASSQEPFRTARVITNEKLFF
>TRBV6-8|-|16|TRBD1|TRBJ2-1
TGTGCCAGCAGTTACTTGGGACAGGGTTGTAGAAATGAGCAGTTCTTC
CASSYLGQGCRNEQFF
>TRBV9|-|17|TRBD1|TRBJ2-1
TGTGCCAGCAGCGTCGAGCCCGGGACAGGTGGGGCCAATGAGCAGTTCTTC
CASSVEPGTGGANEQFF
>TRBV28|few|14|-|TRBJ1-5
TGTGCCAGCAGTACTCATGTCAGCAATCAGCCCCAGCATTTT
CASSTHVSNQPQHF
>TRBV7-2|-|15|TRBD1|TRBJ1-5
TGTGCCAGCAGCCCAGATACAGGGGGGAATCAGCCCCAGCATTTT
CASSPDTGGNQPQHF
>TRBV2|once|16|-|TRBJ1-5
TGTGCCAGCAGTCCCGTAGGGTTGGGGGTAAGGGGGCCCCAGCATTTT
CASSPVGLGVRGPQHF
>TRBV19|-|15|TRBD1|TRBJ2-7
TGTGCCAGTAGTCCCGGGACAGGAGCCTTCTACGAGCAGTACTTC
CASSPGTGAFYEQYF
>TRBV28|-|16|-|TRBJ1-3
TGTGCCAGCAGCCTTATCGCTTTCAGCTCTGGAAACACCATATATTTT
CASSLIAFSSGNTIYF
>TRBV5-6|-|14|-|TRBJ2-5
TGTGCCAGCAGCTTGGCTGGGCAGGACCAGACCCAGTACTTC
CASSLAGQDQTQYF
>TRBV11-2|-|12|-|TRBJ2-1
TGTGCCAGCAGCCCCTCTTACAATGAGCAGTTCTTC
CASSPSYNEQFF
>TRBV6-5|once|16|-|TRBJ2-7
TGTGCCAGCAGTTACTCTTGGGGAGGTTTCGCCTACGAGCAGTACTTC
CASSYSWGGFAYEQYF
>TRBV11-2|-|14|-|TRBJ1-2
TGTGCCACACCAATAGAGACAGGTCTGCGCGGCTACACCTTC
CATPIETGLRGYTF
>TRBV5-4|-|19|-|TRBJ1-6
TGTGCCAGCAGCTGGAGGGCGGGGGGCGCGAGCTCCTATAATTCACCCCTCCACTTT
CASSWRAGGASSYNSPLHF
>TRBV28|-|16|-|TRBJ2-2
TGTGCCAGCAGTTTTAAGGGACGGCTAACAACCGGGGAGCTGTTTTTT
CASSFKGRLTTGELFF
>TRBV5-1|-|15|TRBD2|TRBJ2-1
TGCGCCAGCAGCCTGAGCGGGGGAAGGACAAATGAGCAGTTCTTC
CASSLSGGRTNEQFF
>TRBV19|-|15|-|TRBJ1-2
TGTGCCAGTAGTACCCGCAGAGACAGGAACTATGGCTACACCTTC
CASSTRRDRNYGYTF
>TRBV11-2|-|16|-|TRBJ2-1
TGTGCCAGCAGCTTAACGGGACCCACTCCGAACAATGAGCAGTTCTTC
CASSLTGPTPNNEQFF
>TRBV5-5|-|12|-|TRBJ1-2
TGTGCCAGCAGCCCCCCTAACTATGGCTACACCTTC
CASSPPNYGYTF
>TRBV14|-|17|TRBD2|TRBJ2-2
TGTGCCAGCAGCCAAGAGGGGTCCAGGGAGGGCACCGGGGAGCTGTTTTTT
CASSQEGSREGTGELFF
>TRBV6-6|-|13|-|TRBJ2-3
TGTGCCAGCAGCCCCTCGAGGTGGGATACGCAGTATTTT
CASSPSRWDTQYF
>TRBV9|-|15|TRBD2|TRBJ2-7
TGTGCCAGCAGCCCCCGGGGGGAAACCTACTACGAGCAGTACTTC
CASSPRGETYYEQYF
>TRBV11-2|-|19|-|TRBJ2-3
TGTGCCAGCAGCCTCAGACCGGGGCAGCCCTCCGGGCGCACAGATACGCAGTATTTT
CASSLRPGQPSGRTDTQYF
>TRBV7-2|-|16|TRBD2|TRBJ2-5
TGTGCCAGCAGCAATACTAGCGGGGGGGCCCAAGAGACCCAGTACTTC
CASSNTSGGAQETQYF
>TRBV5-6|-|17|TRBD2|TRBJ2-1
TGTGCCAGCAGCTTTACTAGCGGGGGGTTCGTGTACAATGAGCAGTTCTTC
CASSFTSGGFVYNEQFF
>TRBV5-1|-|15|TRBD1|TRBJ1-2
TGCGCCAGCAGCTCGCTATATAGACAGGGCTACGGCTACACCTTC
CASSSLYRQGYGYTF
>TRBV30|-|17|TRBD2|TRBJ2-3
TGTGCCTGGAGTGTACGGAGAGGACTAGCGGGGGCAGATACGCAGTATTTT
CAWSVRRGLAGADTQYF
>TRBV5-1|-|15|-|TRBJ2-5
TGCGCCAGCAGCTTGAAGGACAGTGGGCAAGAGACCCAGTACTTC
CASSLKDSGQETQYF
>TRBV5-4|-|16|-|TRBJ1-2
TGTGCCAGCAGCTACCCCCTGGACCGGGGACGGGCCGGCTACACCTTC
CASSYPLDRGRAGYTF
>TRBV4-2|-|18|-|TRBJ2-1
TGTGCCAGCAGCCAAGATATCCGGGGGGCTCATGAGGGGAATGAGCAGTTCTTC
CASSQDIRGAHEGNEQFF
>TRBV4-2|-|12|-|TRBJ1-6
TGTGCCAGCAGCCAGAGGGAGACACCCCTCCACTTT
CASSQRETPLHF
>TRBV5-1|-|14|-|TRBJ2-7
TGCGCCAGCAGTCTAAACGGGTCCGTATACGAGCAGTACTTC
CASSLNGSVYEQYF
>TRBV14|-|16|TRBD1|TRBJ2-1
TGTGCCAGCAGCCTTTACGGACAGGGTTCCTACAATGAGCAGTTCTTC
CASSLYGQGSYNEQFF